This T cell receptor beta chain was profiled in a study of blood T cell repertoires in COVID-19. Across the study: Sites across the United States, Italy and Spain contributed samples from acute and convalescent COVID-19. Nucleic acid was either cDNA or gDNA, and it came from T cells, B-cell-depleted T cells, or PBMCs.

As processed by the authors: Amplification of reference gene primers was used by the study to estimate nucleated cell counts. Produced via immunoSEQ multiplex PCR; TCRdb's table is partial and in-frame only. V and J calls and clone size come straight from that table; D and trimming were deduced from the DNA. The sample yields roughly 130,000 clones, more than 70% seen once. Germline CDR1 and CDR2: MDHEN and SYDVKM. Trimming took off 2 bases at V and 0 bases at J, with 5 bases between the two ends. CDR3 length: 14 amino acids. The V and J genes are TRBV28 and TRBJ1-3; D gene unclear. This clonotype originated in a woman between 55 and 75 years old with acute or convalescent COVID-19. The sequenced sample was peripheral blood. As DNA, the CDR3 is TGTGCCAGCAGTTTAGGCCTCTCTGGAAACACCATATATTTT. Protein product: CASSLGLSGNTIYF.